The sequence of this T cell receptor beta chain was determined in a study of graft-versus-host responses after intestinal transplantation. Study-wide context: Grafts that recipients had were multivisceral, liver-intestinal, or isolated intestinal transplants. The whole recipient group had anti-thymocyte globulin induction followed by tacrolimus and steroids for roughly three years.

Generated by immunoSEQ multiplex PCR, the TCRdb table keeps only in-frame clones and is missing some. Of some 25,000 clones in the sample, roughly nine tenths are singletons; the top ten hold around 2%. Regarding the study as a whole: High graft-versus-host to host-versus-graft clonal ratios were seen in allografts of patients with graft-donor T cell macrochimerism. The authors found GvH clones in recipient marrow, some appearing first in ileum or blood.

As regards this clone: The antigen is undetermined.

Trimming pared 3 bases from V and 5 bases from J, leaving 17 bases between. The germline gives CDR1 MDHEN, CDR2 SYDVKM. This CDR3 is 16 amino acids long. The input for sequencing was PBMCs, taken roughly 38 days after intestinal transplant. This clonotype was sampled from a human patient who received an intestinal transplant, so some T cells may come from the graft donor. This chain connects TRBV28 to TRBJ1-5, with D unresolved. The CDR3 DNA reads as TGTGCCAGCAGTTTTTGGCCACGGGATTTTGATCAGCCCCAGCATTTT. This codes for CASSFWPRDFDQPQHF.